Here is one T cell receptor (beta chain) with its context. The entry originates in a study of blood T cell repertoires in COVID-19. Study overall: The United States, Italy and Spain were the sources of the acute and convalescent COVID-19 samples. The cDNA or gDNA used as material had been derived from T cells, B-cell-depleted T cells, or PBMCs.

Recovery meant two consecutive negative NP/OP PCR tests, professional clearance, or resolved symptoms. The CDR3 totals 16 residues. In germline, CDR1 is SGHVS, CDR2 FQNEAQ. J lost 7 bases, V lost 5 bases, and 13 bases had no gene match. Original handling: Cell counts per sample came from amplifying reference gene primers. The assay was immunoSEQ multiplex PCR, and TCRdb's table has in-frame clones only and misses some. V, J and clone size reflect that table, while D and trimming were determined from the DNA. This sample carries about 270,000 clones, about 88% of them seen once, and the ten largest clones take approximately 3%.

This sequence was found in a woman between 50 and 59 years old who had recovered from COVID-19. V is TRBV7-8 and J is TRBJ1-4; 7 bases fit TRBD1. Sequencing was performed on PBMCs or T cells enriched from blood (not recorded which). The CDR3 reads CASSPRQGSRGEKLFF. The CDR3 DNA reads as TGTGCCAGCAGCCCGCGACAGGGCTCGAGGGGTGAAAAACTGTTTTTT.